A selection of T cell receptor beta chains follows, all from one sample in a study of T cell responses to AZD1222 COVID-19 vaccine. The assay was immunoSEQ multiplex PCR, and TCRdb's table has in-frame clones only and misses some. This table has 140,000 to 150,000 clones, over 90% appearing once. Sequenced here: peripheral blood, sampled on day 0 of AZD1222 vaccination. The source of these receptors is an adult in good health. Each CDR3 is given with its conserved first and last residue. The order of the fields is J gene, clone size, V gene, D gene, CDR3 protein, CDR3 DNA. The D gene is left open where the match is weak. Size is stated for part of the rows, as once, few or many counts, or as a class when the clone is expanded.

TRBJ2-1 . TRBV6-5 TRBD2 CASRHSGSEGEQFF TGTGCCAGCAGGCATAGCGGGAGTGAGGGTGAGCAGTTCTTC
TRBJ1-6 . TRBV5-4 TRBD1 CASSLRGQGFDSPLHF TGTGCCAGCAGCTTGCGGGGACAGGGCTTTGATTCACCCCTCCACTTT
TRBJ2-7 few TRBV4-1 . CASSQDPPQRQSSYEQYF TGCGCCAGCAGCCAAGATCCCCCTCAGAGGCAAAGCTCCTACGAGCAGTACTTC
TRBJ2-5 . TRBV5-4 TRBD2 CASSVKAGGPVETQYF TGTGCCAGCAGCGTGAAAGCGGGAGGGCCGGTGGAGACCCAGTACTTC
TRBJ1-2 . TRBV4-1 . CASSQVPAVNYGYTF TGCGCCAGCAGCCAAGTCCCAGCAGTCAACTATGGCTACACCTTC
TRBJ1-1 once TRBV18 . CASSPSTSTEAFF TGTGCCAGCTCACCAAGTACAAGCACTGAAGCTTTCTTT
TRBJ1-5 . TRBV28 . CASSTGPFNPQHF TGTGCCAGCAGTACGGGACCGTTTAATCCCCAGCATTTT
TRBJ2-2 . TRBV5-1 . CASSLEGGNFAGELFF TGCGCCAGCAGCTTGGAAGGGGGAAATTTCGCCGGGGAGCTGTTTTTT
TRBJ1-1 . TRBV9 . CASSVGFNTEAFF TGTGCCAGCAGCGTAGGCTTTAACACTGAAGCTTTCTTT
TRBJ2-5 . TRBV18 . CASSPPARALKTQYF TGTGCCAGCTCACCACCTGCTCGAGCGTTAAAGACCCAGTACTTC
TRBJ1-2 . TRBV5-1 . CASSLYMAGTYGYTF TGCGCCAGCAGCTTGTATATGGCGGGCACCTATGGCTACACCTTC
TRBJ1-4 . TRBV19 . CASSDTRNEKLFF TGTGCCAGTAGTGACACCCGAAATGAAAAACTGTTTTTT
TRBJ2-1 few TRBV19 TRBD2 CASSDSGRALVGEQFF TGTGCCAGTAGTGATAGCGGGAGGGCCCTTGTCGGTGAGCAGTTCTTC
TRBJ1-6 . TRBV19 . CASSIGTGYGSPLHF TGTGCCAGTAGTATCGGGACCGGGTATGGTTCACCCCTCCACTTT
TRBJ2-1 . TRBV19 TRBD2 CASTSGRTNNEQFF TGTGCCAGTACTAGCGGGAGGACCAACAATGAGCAGTTCTTC
TRBJ2-1 . TRBV10-3 . CAISEPGRGSYNEQFF TGTGCCATCAGTGAGCCCGGCCGAGGCTCCTACAATGAGCAGTTCTTC
TRBJ2-2 . TRBV28 . CASVRENDAGELFF TGTGCCAGCGTCCGGGAGAATGATGCCGGGGAGCTGTTTTTT
TRBJ2-1 . TRBV4-1 TRBD2 CASSQVSGSFHNEQFF TGCGCCAGCAGCCAGGTGAGCGGGAGTTTCCACAATGAGCAGTTCTTC
TRBJ2-2 . TRBV15 TRBD2 CATSRELAGVYGGELFF TGTGCCACCAGCAGAGAGTTGGCGGGAGTCTATGGCGGGGAGCTGTTTTTT
TRBJ1-1 . TRBV15 . CATSRGGVNTEAFF TGTGCCACCAGCAGAGGGGGGGTGAACACTGAAGCTTTCTTT
TRBJ2-3 . TRBV25-1 . CASSVTSRTDTQYF TGTGCCAGCAGTGTTACTAGTCGCACAGATACGCAGTATTTT
TRBJ1-2 . TRBV13 TRBD1 CASSLAGQGKYGYTF TGTGCCAGCAGCTTAGCTGGACAGGGCAAATATGGCTACACCTTC
TRBJ1-1 once TRBV5-1 . CASSLELKGTEAFF TGCGCCAGCAGCTTGGAGCTGAAAGGGACTGAAGCTTTCTTT
TRBJ2-1 . TRBV11-2 TRBD2 CASSTLAGIDSEQFF TGTGCCAGCAGCACTCTAGCGGGAATTGACAGTGAGCAGTTCTTC
TRBJ1-1 . TRBV11-2 TRBD1 CASSPDRARKNTEAFF TGTGCCAGCAGTCCGGACAGGGCGCGGAAGAACACTGAAGCTTTCTTT
TRBJ1-4 . TRBV7-9 . CASSPLTEPNEKLFF TGTGCCAGCAGCCCGCTGACAGAACCTAATGAAAAACTGTTTTTT
TRBJ2-1 . TRBV11-2 . CASSDPQDGEEWYNEQFF TGTGCCAGCAGCGACCCCCAGGACGGGGAGGAGTGGTACAATGAGCAGTTCTTC
TRBJ2-1 . TRBV11-3 . CASSSGDEQFF TGTGCCAGCAGCTCGGGAGATGAGCAGTTCTTC
TRBJ2-5 . TRBV3-1/TRBV3-2 . CASSQAHGGAETQYF TGTGCCAGCAGCCAGGCACACGGTGGGGCAGAGACCCAGTACTTC
TRBJ1-6 . TRBV9 . CASSDRAINSPLHF TGTGCCAGCAGCGACCGGGCCATCAATTCACCCCTCCACTTT
TRBJ2-3 . TRBV30 . CAWSTPREGYTDTQYF TGTGCCTGGAGTACCCCCCGCGAAGGGTACACAGATACGCAGTATTTT
TRBJ2-5 . TRBV3-1/TRBV3-2 . CASSQVISGTYQETQYF TGTGCCAGCAGCCAAGTAATTAGCGGAACCTACCAAGAGACCCAGTACTTC
TRBJ1-1 . TRBV30 . CAWSVMTPNTEAFF TGTGCCTGGAGTGTAATGACACCGAACACTGAAGCTTTCTTT
TRBJ1-2 . TRBV7-8 TRBD1 CASSLGDRGSYGYTF TGTGCCAGCAGCTTAGGGGACAGGGGAAGCTATGGCTACACCTTC
TRBJ2-1 . TRBV12-5 . CASGLGRSYNEQFF TGTGCTAGCGGTCTAGGCCGCTCCTACAATGAGCAGTTCTTC
TRBJ2-1 . TRBV28 TRBD2 CASSLSPYELAGRNNEQFF TGTGCCAGCAGTTTATCCCCCTACGAACTAGCGGGAAGGAACAATGAGCAGTTCTTC
TRBJ1-4 once TRBV18 TRBD1 CASSPGQGAEKLFF TGTGCCAGCTCACCGGGACAGGGGGCGGAAAAACTGTTTTTT
TRBJ1-2 . TRBV14 . CASSQVVHYGYTF TGTGCCAGCAGCCAAGTGGTCCACTATGGCTACACCTTC
TRBJ2-3 few TRBV6-4 TRBD1 CASSDGTGGTDTQYF TGTGCCAGCAGTGACGGGACAGGGGGCACAGATACGCAGTATTTT
TRBJ1-2 . TRBV28 . CASSPTLRVGYTF TGTGCCAGCAGCCCCACTCTCAGAGTGGGCTACACCTTC
TRBJ2-7 . TRBV10-2 TRBD1 CASGGQVNYEQYF TGCGCCAGCGGCGGACAGGTGAACTACGAGCAGTACTTC
TRBJ2-3 . TRBV28 TRBD2 CATNSGTRSTDTQYF TGTGCCACCAACTCCGGGACTAGGAGCACAGATACGCAGTATTTT
TRBJ1-1 . TRBV11-3 . CASSLGTNTEAFF TGTGCCAGCAGCCTGGGGACAAACACTGAAGCTTTCTTT
TRBJ2-3 . TRBV12-5 . CASGLVRGRGETDTQYF TGTGCTAGTGGTTTGGTACGAGGACGCGGGGAAACAGATACGCAGTATTTT
TRBJ1-2 . TRBV19 TRBD1 CASSPARGIGYGYTF TGTGCCAGTAGTCCCGCCAGGGGGATTGGCTATGGCTACACCTTC
TRBJ1-1 . TRBV18 TRBD1 CASSPQGQGAGLNTEAFF TGTGCCAGCTCACCGCAGGGACAGGGGGCTGGTTTGAACACTGAAGCTTTCTTT
TRBJ1-5 once TRBV27 . CASSWGSNQPQHF TGTGCCAGCAGTTGGGGGAGCAATCAGCCCCAGCATTTT
TRBJ1-1 . TRBV6-1 . CASREATEAFF TGTGCCAGCAGAGAAGCCACTGAAGCTTTCTTT
TRBJ2-2 once TRBV5-1 . CASSLAADHRNTGELFF TGCGCCAGCAGCTTGGCAGCAGACCATAGGAACACCGGGGAGCTGTTTTTT
TRBJ2-1 . TRBV7-9 TRBD2 CASTLRRGDYYNEQFF TGTGCCAGCACCCTAAGGCGGGGGGACTATTACAATGAGCAGTTCTTC
TRBJ2-7 . TRBV28 TRBD1 CASSAGTGRYEQYF TGTGCCAGCAGCGCCGGGACAGGGAGGTACGAGCAGTACTTC